The rows below give T cell receptor beta chains drawn from one sample of a study of graft-versus-host responses after intestinal transplantation. Using immunoSEQ multiplex PCR, the repertoire was profiled, and TCRdb retains in-frame clones only, with some absent. The data contain nearly 30,000 clones, around four fifths of them singletons. This specimen was ileum tissue, taken 98 days after intestinal transplantation. Receptors originate from a human patient who received an intestinal transplant, so some T cells may come from the graft donor. Both conserved end residues are trimmed from each CDR3. The D gene is left open where the match is weak.

J	V	D	CDR3
TRBJ2-1	TRBV4-1	TRBD2	ASSPSGGPGYEQF
TRBJ2-7	TRBV30	TRBD2	AWSVRSGGYEQY
TRBJ2-2	TRBV4-1	.	ASSQLSRGLWSGELF
TRBJ2-3	TRBV6-4	TRBD2	ASSEASGGQDTQY
TRBJ2-7	TRBV28	TRBD2	ASSFLAGKGSYEQY
TRBJ2-5	TRBV30	.	AYKGGETQY
TRBJ2-2	TRBV11-3	.	ASSHRNTGELF
TRBJ1-2	TRBV13	.	ASSTLGKGYGYT
TRBJ2-3	TRBV15	.	ATSRESDTQY
TRBJ2-5	TRBV20-1	.	SSQDQETQY